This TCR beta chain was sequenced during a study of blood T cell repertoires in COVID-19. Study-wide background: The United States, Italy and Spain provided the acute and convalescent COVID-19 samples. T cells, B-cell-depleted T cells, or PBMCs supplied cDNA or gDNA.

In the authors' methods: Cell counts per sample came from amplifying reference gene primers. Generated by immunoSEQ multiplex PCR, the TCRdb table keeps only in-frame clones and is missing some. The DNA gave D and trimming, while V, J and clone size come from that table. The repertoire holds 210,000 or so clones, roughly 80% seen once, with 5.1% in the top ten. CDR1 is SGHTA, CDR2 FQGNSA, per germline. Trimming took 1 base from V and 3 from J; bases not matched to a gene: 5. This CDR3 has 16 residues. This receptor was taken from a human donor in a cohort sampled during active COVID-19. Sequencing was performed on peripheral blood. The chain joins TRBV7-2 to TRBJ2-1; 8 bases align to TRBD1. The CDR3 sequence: CASSLGADRVYNEQFF. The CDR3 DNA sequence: TGTGCCAGCAGCTTAGGAGCGGACAGGGTCTACAATGAGCAGTTCTTC.